Reported below is one TCR beta chain. Profiling relied on immunoSEQ multiplex PCR, and the TCRdb table lists in-frame clones only, not all of them. This repertoire shows approximately 150,000 clones, roughly 81% found once; its top ten account for approximately 3.6%. This sample is drawn from a study of blood T cell repertoires in COVID-19. The V and J ends lost 0 bases and 4 bases respectively, with 10 bases between them. The germline CDR1 and CDR2 sequences are SGDLS and YYNGEE. The CDR3 covers 14 residues. Participants were placed into cohorts based on the clinical history they reported. The rearrangement uses TRBV9 and TRBJ1-1; weak D call: TRBD1 (6 bases). This sequence was found in a woman in her fifties or sixties with acute COVID-19. The sample taken for sequencing was PBMCs or T cells enriched from blood (not recorded which). CDR3 sequence: CASSVEYRATEAFF. The CDR3 DNA sequence: TGTGCCAGCAGCGTAGAGTACAGGGCCACTGAAGCTTTCTTT.